These 6 T cell receptor beta chains originate from one sample sequenced in a study of T cell changes during pregnancy in multiple sclerosis. Sequencing was performed with immunoSEQ multiplex PCR; in TCRdb, only in-frame clones are kept and a portion is missing. This table has tens of thousands of clones, about 89% appearing once. This specimen consisted of peripheral blood, obtained in the first trimester of pregnancy. All receptors derive from a female donor in good health, enrolled as a control in a pregnancy study.

This clone has just one count. The chain joins TRBV18 to TRBJ2-5, with D unresolved. This CDR3 contains 14 residues. Looked up from germline, CDR1 is KGHSH and CDR2 is LQKENI. V dropped 3 bases and J dropped 1 base, with 9 bases sitting between them. The CDR3 DNA follows: TGTGCCAGCTCACCTAACAGTATCCAAGAGACCCAGTACTTC. Translation: CASSPNSIQETQYF.

V and J are TRBV7-9 and TRBJ2-7, with D hard to call. Germline loops: CDR1 SEHNR, CDR2 FQNEAQ (reference sequence). CDR3 length: 14 residues. Trimming removed 3 bases at V and 5 bases at J, with 14 bases between. CDR3 nucleotides: TGTGCCAGCAGCTTCTCGCCGAGATCGGACGAGCAGTACTTC. It translates to CASSFSPRSDEQYF.

The chain joins TRBV2 to TRBJ2-3; D not resolved. The CDR3 is made up of 13 amino acids. Germline loops: CDR1 SNHLY, CDR2 FYNNEI. The germline V and J ends were trimmed by 4 bases and 2 bases, with 7 bases remaining between them. The CDR3 DNA reads as TGTGCCAGCAGTGGGGCTTACACAGATACGCAGTATTTT. This sequence encodes CASSGAYTDTQYF.

The chain carries TRBV27 and TRBJ1-1; no clear D. The germline V gene has CDR1 MNHEY and CDR2 SMNVEV (reference sequence). With 2 bases removed from V and 0 bases from J, the gap between germline ends came to 4 bases. CDR3 length equals 13 residues. CDR3 region: CASSLVMNTEAFF. The CDR3 DNA is TGTGCCAGCAGTTTAGTTATGAACACTGAAGCTTTCTTT.

V is TRBV11-2 and J is TRBJ1-1; TRBD1 matches at 12 bases. Unmatched junction bases numbered 16, after V lost 4 bases and J lost 4 bases. The CDR3 extends over 19 amino acids. From germline, CDR1 is SGHAT and CDR2 FQNNGV. CDR3 residues: CASSSRRGQGARRGTEAFF. In DNA, the CDR3 is TGTGCCAGCAGCTCGCGGCGGGGACAGGGGGCGAGGAGGGGCACTGAAGCTTTCTTT.

The chain links TRBV7-9 to TRBJ1-5, with D tentatively TRBD1 (5 bases). CDR1 and CDR2 (germline): SEHNR, FQNEAQ (reference sequence). The CDR3 totals 15 residues. V shed 4 bases and J shed 9 bases, with 19 bases lying between them. The CDR3 DNA reads as TGTGCCAGCAGCTCCGGAGGGGAGGGACCCTCGCCCCAGCATTTT. Protein sequence: CASSSGGEGPSPQHF.